This is a list of T cell receptor beta chains from one sample in a study of cytomegalovirus exposure and HLA in healthy donors. The method was immunoSEQ multiplex PCR; TCRdb's version includes in-frame clones alone and lacks a portion of them. In the table there are 150,000 or so clones, 70% to 80% of which are singletons. The sample comprised PBMCs. Every receptor here comes from a man aged 25-45 years in good health and CMV-seropositive. Each CDR3 is given with its conserved first and last residue. Each record gives: J gene, D gene, clone size, V gene, CDR3 protein, CDR3 DNA. The D gene is left open where the match is weak. Clone sizes are given selectively: once, few, many, or a class where the clone is expanded.

TRBJ2-7 | TRBD1 | - | TRBV5-6 | CASSAGTGSFYEQCF | TGTGCCAGCAGTGCCGGGACAGGGAGTTTCTACGAGCAGTGCTTC
TRBJ2-1 | TRBD2 | few | TRBV5-4 | CASGGREAGEQFF | TGTGCCAGCGGGGGGCGGGAGGCTGGTGAGCAGTTCTTC
TRBJ1-2 | - | - | TRBV5-4 | CASSLGGANYGYTF | TGTGCCAGCAGCTTGGGCGGAGCTAACTATGGCTACACCTTC
TRBJ1-5 | - | - | TRBV18 | CASSPSLLSNQPQHF | TGTGCCAGCTCACCTTCGTTATTGAGCAATCAGCCCCAGCATTTT
TRBJ1-1 | - | - | TRBV7-9 | CASNSAGPYTEAFF | TGTGCCAGCAACTCCGCGGGTCCTTACACTGAAGCTTTCTTT
TRBJ2-5 | - | - | TRBV11-1 | CASSSRGAGQETQYF | TGTGCCAGCAGCTCCCGGGGGGCAGGACAAGAGACCCAGTACTTC
TRBJ2-7 | TRBD2 | - | TRBV7-8 | CASSPSGGPYEQYF | TGTGCCAGCAGCCCTAGCGGTGGCCCCTACGAGCAGTACTTC
TRBJ1-1 | - | - | TRBV9 | CASSPVFF | TGTGCCAGCAGCCCCGTTTTCTTT
TRBJ1-3 | - | - | TRBV11-2 | CASSPAGRASGNTIYF | TGTGCCAGCAGCCCTGCCGGCAGGGCCTCTGGAAACACCATATATTTT
TRBJ2-2 | TRBD2 | - | TRBV28 | CASRTLAGGPGTGELFF | TGTGCCAGCAGAACTCTGGCGGGAGGGCCGGGTACCGGGGAGCTGTTTTTT
TRBJ1-1 | - | - | TRBV10-3 | CAISDRVNTEAFF | TGTGCCATCAGTGACAGGGTGAACACTGAAGCTTTCTTT
TRBJ2-7 | - | - | TRBV25-1 | CASSETSRTYEQYF | TGTGCCAGCAGTGAGACTAGTAGAACCTACGAGCAGTACTTC
TRBJ1-5 | - | - | TRBV28 | CASSSAKGVSNQPQHF | TGTGCCAGCAGTTCTGCGAAGGGGGTGAGCAATCAGCCCCAGCATTTT
TRBJ2-3 | TRBD1 | - | TRBV28 | CASSPGDRPDTQYF | TGTGCCAGCAGTCCTGGGGACAGGCCGGATACGCAGTATTTT
TRBJ1-1 | TRBD1 | - | TRBV18 | CASSPPPGQGEAFF | TGTGCCAGCTCACCACCGCCGGGACAGGGTGAAGCTTTCTTT
TRBJ2-3 | - | - | TRBV7-9 | CASRSGASTDTQYF | TGTGCCAGCAGGTCAGGGGCTAGCACAGATACGCAGTATTTT
TRBJ1-1 | - | - | TRBV5-1 | CASSLFAGQGRRNTEAFF | TGCGCCAGCAGCCTCTTTGCGGGGCAGGGAAGGAGGAACACTGAAGCTTTCTTT
TRBJ1-3 | - | once | TRBV6-1 | CASSEAVPGNTIYF | TGTGCCAGCAGTGAAGCTGTTCCGGGAAACACCATATATTTT
TRBJ2-5 | - | - | TRBV5-8 | CASSSETGQSMETQYF | TGTGCCAGCAGCTCAGAGACGGGACAAAGTATGGAGACCCAGTACTTC
TRBJ2-7 | TRBD2 | - | TRBV6-5 | CASSPSGGTSYEQYF | TGTGCCAGCAGCCCTAGCGGGGGGACCTCCTACGAGCAGTACTTC
TRBJ2-1 | TRBD1 | - | TRBV11-3 | CASSLGQGRNEQFF | TGTGCCAGCAGCTTAGGACAGGGCAGGAATGAGCAGTTCTTC
TRBJ2-3 | - | - | TRBV5-1 | CASSRVDADTQYF | TGCGCCAGCAGCCGGGTAGACGCAGATACGCAGTATTTT
TRBJ2-5 | - | once | TRBV10-3 | CAISGYPGREKETQYF | TGTGCCATCAGCGGATACCCGGGACGGGAGAAAGAGACCCAGTACTTC
TRBJ2-1 | TRBD2 | few | TRBV27 | CATPQIVGLADEQFF | TGTGCCACCCCCCAAATAGTAGGACTAGCGGATGAGCAGTTCTTC
TRBJ2-6 | TRBD1 | - | TRBV4-2 | CASSQVVRGRSGANVLTF | TGTGCCAGCAGCCAAGTTGTCAGGGGGCGATCTGGGGCCAACGTCCTGACTTTC
TRBJ2-7 | - | - | TRBV30 | CAWSKGRGPSYEQYF | TGTGCCTGGTCAAAAGGCAGGGGCCCTTCCTACGAGCAGTACTTC
TRBJ1-2 | TRBD1 | - | TRBV11-2 | CASSLQGEVNGYTF | TGTGCCAGCAGCCTACAGGGGGAGGTTAACGGCTACACCTTC